A selection of T cell receptor beta chains follows, all from one sample in a study of blood T cell repertoires in COVID-19. Using immunoSEQ multiplex PCR, the repertoire was profiled, and TCRdb retains in-frame clones only, with some absent. The sample lists more than 250,000 clones; 80% to 90% were seen once. What was sequenced was PBMCs or T cells enriched from blood (not recorded which). The receptor set was obtained from a man aged 25 to 40 who had recovered from COVID-19. Each CDR3 is given with its conserved first and last residue. Fields, in order: J gene, clone size, D gene, V gene, CDR3 DNA, CDR3 protein. D genes are given only for firm matches. Expanded clones are given a class, and other clones once, few, many or no size at all.

j_call: TRBJ1-1; clone_size: .; d_call: .; v_call: TRBV6-5; cdr3_nt: TGTGCCAGCAGTTACCTTATGAACACTGAAGCTTTCTTT; cdr3_aa: CASSYLMNTEAFF
j_call: TRBJ1-2; clone_size: .; d_call: .; v_call: TRBV12-3/TRBV12-4; cdr3_nt: TGTGCCAGCAGCTTCGCTGGCGGCTACACCTTC; cdr3_aa: CASSFAGGYTF
j_call: TRBJ2-5; clone_size: .; d_call: .; v_call: TRBV5-1; cdr3_nt: TGCGCCAGCAAGTGGTCAGGTCAAGAGACCCAGTACTTC; cdr3_aa: CASKWSGQETQYF
j_call: TRBJ2-7; clone_size: .; d_call: .; v_call: TRBV9; cdr3_nt: TGTGCCAGCAGCCCTCAACCGGGACTGATCTACGAGCAGTACTTC; cdr3_aa: CASSPQPGLIYEQYF
j_call: TRBJ1-2; clone_size: .; d_call: .; v_call: TRBV7-9; cdr3_nt: TGTGCCAGCAGCTTAGGGGACATCTCCCAGCGCTACACCTTC; cdr3_aa: CASSLGDISQRYTF
j_call: TRBJ1-2; clone_size: .; d_call: .; v_call: TRBV5-4; cdr3_nt: TGTGCCAGCAGCTTGGTGAGGGAAACTAACTATGGCTACACCTTC; cdr3_aa: CASSLVRETNYGYTF
j_call: TRBJ1-2; clone_size: once; d_call: .; v_call: TRBV5-6; cdr3_nt: TGTGCCAGCAGCTTCGGGGATTATGGCTACACCTTC; cdr3_aa: CASSFGDYGYTF
j_call: TRBJ2-7; clone_size: .; d_call: .; v_call: TRBV6-1; cdr3_nt: TGTGCCAGCAGTGATGGACGGGGGCAGTACTTC; cdr3_aa: CASSDGRGQYF
j_call: TRBJ2-3; clone_size: few; d_call: TRBD2; v_call: TRBV5-4; cdr3_nt: TGTGCCAGCAGCAAGGGACTAGCGGGGGGACTTCCTAGCACAGATACGCAGTATTTT; cdr3_aa: CASSKGLAGGLPSTDTQYF
j_call: TRBJ2-7; clone_size: .; d_call: .; v_call: TRBV6-5; cdr3_nt: TGTGCCAGCAGTTACTCGGACACCTACGAGCAGTACTTC; cdr3_aa: CASSYSDTYEQYF
j_call: TRBJ1-5; clone_size: .; d_call: .; v_call: TRBV30; cdr3_nt: TGTGCCTGGAGTGCCCTCTCCGATCAGCCCCAGCATTTT; cdr3_aa: CAWSALSDQPQHF